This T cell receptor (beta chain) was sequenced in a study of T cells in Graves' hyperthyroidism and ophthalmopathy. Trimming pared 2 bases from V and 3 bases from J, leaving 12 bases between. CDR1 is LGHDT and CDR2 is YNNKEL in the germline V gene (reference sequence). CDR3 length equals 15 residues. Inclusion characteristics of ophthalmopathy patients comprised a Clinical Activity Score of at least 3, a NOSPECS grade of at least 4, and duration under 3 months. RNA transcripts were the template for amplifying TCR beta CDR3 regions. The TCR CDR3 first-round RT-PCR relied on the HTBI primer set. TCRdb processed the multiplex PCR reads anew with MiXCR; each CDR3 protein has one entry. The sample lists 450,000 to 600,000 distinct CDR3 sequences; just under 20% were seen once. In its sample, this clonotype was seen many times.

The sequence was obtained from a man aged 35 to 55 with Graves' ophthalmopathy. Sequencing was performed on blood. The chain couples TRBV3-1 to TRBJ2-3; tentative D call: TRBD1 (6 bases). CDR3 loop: CASSQSDRITDTQYF. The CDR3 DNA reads TGTGCCAGCAGCCAATCGGACAGAATTACAGATACGCAGTATTTT.